The 29 T cell receptor beta chains below were found in one sample sequenced in a study of OX40 agonist ivuxolimab in advanced cancers. The protocol was immunoSEQ multiplex PCR, while the TCRdb copy is restricted to in-frame clones and leaves out a portion. Altogether 50,000 to 65,000 clones are present, roughly 84% being singletons, with the ten largest covering about 2.3%. The sequences come from CD4+ or CD8+ T cells sorted from blood, collected in a trial of the OX40 agonist ivuxolimab. Every receptor here comes from an adult with an advanced solid tumor such as melanoma, head and neck, liver or kidney cancer.

The J gene is TRBJ2-5, the V gene TRBV5-4; 8 bases match TRBD1. Per germline, CDR1 SGHNT and CDR2 YYREEE (reference sequence). The junction had 8 bases not matched to a gene; V was cut back by 6 bases and J by 1 base. The CDR3 totals 15 residues. The CDR3 reads CASTLQGGLQETQYF. DNA of the CDR3: TGTGCCAGCACTTTACAGGGGGGCCTCCAAGAGACCCAGTACTTC. Full variable domain (remainder filled in from reference TRBV5-4 and TRBJ2-5): ETGVTQSPTHLIKTRGQQVTLRCSSQSGHNTVSWYQQALGQGPQFIFQYYREEENGRGNFPPRFSGLQFPNYSSELNVNALELDDSALYLCASTLQGGLQETQYFGPGTRLLVL.

The CDR3 is CAWSRLREAFF. CDR3 in DNA: TGTGCCTGGAGTAGATTAAGGGAAGCTTTCTTT. J is TRBJ1-1 and V is TRBV30; D unresolved. In germline, CDR1 is GTSNPN, CDR2 SVGIG (reference sequence). This CDR3 contains 11 residues. V dropped 2 bases and J dropped 8 bases, with 9 bases sitting between them.

This clone was observed a handful of times. J is TRBJ2-3 and V is TRBV5-1, with a possible D match to TRBD1 (5 bases). Germline loops: CDR1 SGHRS, CDR2 YFSETQ. This CDR3 contains 15 residues. With 1 base removed from V and 2 bases from J, the gap between germline ends came to 11 bases. The CDR3, as DNA: TGCGCCAGCAGCTTGTCAGGGTTTAACACAGATACGCAGTATTTT. Translating it yields CASSLSGFNTDTQYF.

Only one count was recorded for this clone. CDR3 DNA sequence: TGCGCCAGCAGCCAAGGACAGAATCGGAACACCGGGGAGCTGTTTTTT. Its translation is CASSQGQNRNTGELFF. V is TRBV4-1 and J is TRBJ2-2, with D perhaps matching TRBD1 (5 bases). Germline V gene data show CDR1 as MGHRA and CDR2 as YSYEKL. This CDR3 has 16 amino acids. The ends were cut back, 1 base at V and 1 base at J, with 10 bases in the middle.

The chain employs TRBV9 and TRBJ2-3; 7 bases agree with TRBD1. Trimming at V came to 0 bases and at J to 6 bases, leaving 7 bases not matched to a gene. Germline CDR1 SGDLS, CDR2 YYNGEE. CDR3 length: 15 amino acids. In DNA, the CDR3 is TGTGCCAGCAGCGTAGGTCAGGGGGTCCCGGATACGCAGTATTTT. It is translated as CASSVGQGVPDTQYF.

The V call is TRBV6-5, the J call TRBJ1-2; a possible D gene is TRBD1 (5 bases). With 7 bases removed from V and 2 bases from J, the gap between germline ends came to 8 bases. CDR1 is MNHEY, CDR2 SVGAGI, per germline. The CDR3 is made up of 12 amino acids. The CDR3 nucleotides are TGTGCCAGCAAAGGGGTAAACTATGGCTACACCTTC. Translated: CASKGVNYGYTF.

This clone was seen just once. The rearrangement uses TRBV7-3 and TRBJ1-2; TRBD1 matches at 10 bases. The CDR3 totals 15 residues. The junction had 9 bases not matched to a gene; V was cut back by 5 bases and J by 6 bases. In germline, CDR1 is SGHTA, CDR2 FQGTGA. The CDR3 region has the DNA TGTGCCAGCAGCCCATACTCCGGGACAGGGGATGGCTACACCTTC. This codes for CASSPYSGTGDGYTF.

This clone showed up just a few times. The J gene is TRBJ2-2, the V gene TRBV15, with a weak D call TRBD2 (5 bases). Trimming left V 6 bases short and J 4 bases short, with 12 bases between. The germline V gene has CDR1 LNHNV and CDR2 YYDKDF (reference sequence). This CDR3 is 14 amino acids long. CDR3 protein: CATSLKRGTGELFF. The DNA of the CDR3 is TGTGCCACCAGTCTAAAACGGGGCACCGGGGAGCTGTTTTTT.

The chain has TRBV5-6 and TRBJ2-5, with D possibly TRBD2 on 6 matching bases. The CDR3 length is 13 residues. The V gene lost 1 base and the J gene lost 4 bases, with 8 bases spanning the gap. CDR1 and CDR2 (germline): SGHDT, YYEEEE. The CDR3 is CASSLPGGETQYF. The CDR3 nucleotides read TGTGCCAGCAGCTTGCCCGGGGGAGAGACCCAGTACTTC.

A single count supports this clone. DNA of the CDR3: TGTGCCAGTATCGGACAGGGACACAATGAGCAGTTCTTC. Encoded protein: CASIGQGHNEQFF. The rearrangement joins TRBV19 to TRBJ2-1, with 8 bases lining up with TRBD1. This CDR3 spans 13 amino acids. V lost 7 bases, J lost 5 bases, and 4 bases stayed unmatched. Germline V CDR1 and CDR2: LNHDA, SQIVND (reference sequence).

The chain links TRBV7-9 to TRBJ2-1; D is perhaps TRBD2 (6 bases). CDR1 and CDR2 from the germline V gene are SEHNR and FQNEAQ (reference sequence). This CDR3 is 17 amino acids long. The germline V and J ends were trimmed by 7 bases and 9 bases, with 28 bases remaining between them. This CDR3 is CASIPGPRGKRDPEQFF. CDR3 nucleotide sequence: TGTGCCAGCATCCCAGGGCCGCGCGGGAAAAGGGATCCTGAGCAGTTCTTC.

The chain uses TRBV19 and TRBJ1-5, with a possible D match to TRBD1 (6 bases). V lost 10 bases and J 1 base, leaving 14 bases between the germline ends. From germline, CDR1 is LNHDA and CDR2 SQIVND (reference sequence). The CDR3 consists of 14 residues. CDR3 nucleotides: TGTGCCACTCGACAGGTAGGGAGCAATCAGCCCCAGCATTTT. This encodes CATRQVGSNQPQHF.

V is TRBV19 and J is TRBJ2-2, with 14 bases fitting TRBD2. This CDR3 has 18 amino acids. With 5 bases clipped from V and 4 bases from J, the junction kept 9 bases outside the gene matches. CDR1 and CDR2 from the germline V gene are LNHDA and SQIVND (reference sequence). The DNA for the CDR3 is TGTGCCAGTAGTGCCCGGACTAGCGGGGGGAGCTCCACCGGGGAGCTGTTTTTT. The encoded protein is CASSARTSGGSSTGELFF.

The V gene is TRBV29-1, the J gene TRBJ2-5; TRBD1 is a possible D gene (6 bases). Germline assignment: CDR1 SQVTM and CDR2 ANQGSEA. Trimming removed 7 bases at V and 5 bases at J, with 17 bases between. The CDR3 length is 13 residues. The CDR3 bases are TGCAGCGGGTTCGCAGGGGTTTGGGAGACCCAGTACTTC. Translating it yields CSGFAGVWETQYF.

The rearrangement joins TRBV4-3 to TRBJ2-2; 11 bases align to TRBD2. Germline CDR1 and CDR2: LGHNA and YSLEER. Germline trimming cut 4 bases from V and 5 bases from J; bases unmatched to any gene: 3. This CDR3 has 15 residues. This chain's CDR3 is CASSLRLAGTGELFF. DNA for the CDR3: TGCGCCAGCAGCCTGCGACTAGCGGGGACCGGGGAGCTGTTTTTT.

The rearrangement uses TRBV4-1 and TRBJ2-2, with 9 bases matching TRBD1. The CDR3 has 17 amino acids. Per germline, CDR1 MGHRA and CDR2 YSYEKL. The trim removed 4 bases at V and 4 bases at J, leaving 10 bases unmatched. CDR3: CASSRRVGDRVTGELFF. The CDR3 DNA is TGCGCCAGCAGCCGCAGAGTTGGGGACAGGGTCACCGGGGAGCTGTTTTTT.

This clone was seen once. This chain joins TRBV5-1 and TRBJ2-7, with a tentative D call TRBD2 (6 bases). CDR1 and CDR2 (germline): SGHRS, YFSETQ. V lost 0 bases to trimming and J lost 3 bases, with 13 bases between them. The CDR3 loop spans 15 amino acids. The CDR3 DNA is TGCGCCAGCAGCTTGGATAGGTCAGCGGGCTACGAGCAGTACTTC. Translating it yields CASSLDRSAGYEQYF.

The chain joins TRBV6-6 to TRBJ1-3; 7 bases match TRBD1. Trimming cost V 2 bases and J 10 bases; bases outside gene matches: 8. Germline V gene data show CDR1 as MNHNY and CDR2 as SVGAGI (reference sequence). This CDR3 spans 14 amino acids. CDR3 sequence (DNA): TGTGCCAGCAGTTACCCCGGGACAGAGAGTACCATATATTTT. This encodes CASSYPGTESTIYF.

The chain is built from TRBV6-1 and TRBJ2-3; 8 bases line up with TRBD1. The V gene end was trimmed by 6 bases and the J gene end by 6 bases; junction bases not matched to a gene: 11. This CDR3 region has 15 residues. Germline-derived CDR1 and CDR2 are MNHNS and SASEGT. For the CDR3, the DNA is TGTGCCAGCAGGTACGACAGGGGCGCCTCCGATACGCAGTATTTT. Protein sequence: CASRYDRGASDTQYF.

The V gene is TRBV6-1, the J gene TRBJ2-3, with TRBD1 matching 8 bases. V lost 1 base, J lost 6 bases, and 15 bases stayed unmatched. This CDR3 contains 18 residues. Germline V gene data show CDR1 as MNHNS and CDR2 as SASEGT. As DNA, the CDR3 is TGTGCCAGCAGTGAAGAGGTCCGACAGGGGCTAAGGTCGGATACGCAGTATTTT. It translates to CASSEEVRQGLRSDTQYF.

The chain combines TRBV4-3 with TRBJ2-7; weak D call: TRBD2 (5 bases). The V gene's germline CDR1 is LGHNA and CDR2 YSLEER. V was shortened by 1 base and J by 5 bases, with 12 bases between the two germline ends. This CDR3 contains 14 residues. The CDR3: CASSQGGTRDEQYF. The CDR3 nucleotides read TGCGCCAGCAGCCAAGGGGGTACTAGGGACGAGCAGTACTTC.

This chain links TRBV7-9 with TRBJ1-5; TRBD1 matches 8 bases. Germline trimming cut 7 bases from V and 5 bases from J; bases unmatched to any gene: 10. CDR3 length equals 15 residues. CDR1 is SEHNR, CDR2 FQNEAQ, per germline (reference sequence). This CDR3 reads CASTRTGFGDQPQHF. The CDR3 bases are TGTGCCAGCACCCGGACAGGGTTCGGGGATCAGCCCCAGCATTTT.

This clone was counted a few times. This chain joins TRBV4-1 and TRBJ1-1; 7 bases align to TRBD1. The V gene end was trimmed by 3 bases and the J gene end by 11 bases; junction bases not matched to a gene: 6. This CDR3 contains 12 residues. Germline assignment: CDR1 MGHRA and CDR2 YSYEKL. The chain's CDR3 is CASSHQGGSAFF. The CDR3 DNA sequence: TGCGCCAGCAGCCATCAGGGGGGTAGTGCTTTCTTT.

The J gene is TRBJ1-1, the V gene TRBV11-2; D gene unclear. Germline V gene sequence: CDR1 SGHAT, CDR2 FQNNGV. The CDR3 runs 16 residues. The ends were cut back, 1 base at V and 4 bases at J, with 16 bases in the middle. The CDR3 nucleotides read TGTGCCAGCAGCTTAGCGCTGGGCCGGACGGTCACTGAAGCTTTCTTT. Its translation: CASSLALGRTVTEAFF.

This clone was detected only once. The chain combines TRBV12-5 with TRBJ2-2; 10 bases agree with TRBD2. V was clipped by 5 bases and J by 2 bases; unmatched bases: 14. Germline CDR1 reads LGHNT; CDR2 reads FRNRAP. This CDR3 region has 19 residues. The CDR3 loop reads CASGAPGGAGGLNTGELFF. The CDR3, as DNA: TGTGCTAGTGGTGCCCCCGGGGGAGCGGGGGGGCTTAACACCGGGGAGCTGTTTTTT.

J is TRBJ1-2 and V is TRBV15, with 11 positions matching TRBD1. The CDR3 extends over 15 amino acids. Germline CDR1 reads LNHNV; CDR2 reads YYDKDF (reference sequence). V lost 4 bases to trimming and J lost 6 bases; unmatched junction nucleotides: 7. For the CDR3, the DNA is TGTGCCACCAGCAAGATCCGGGACAGGGGGGATGGCTACACCTTC. Translating gives CATSKIRDRGDGYTF. Combining the CDR3 with reference TRBV15 and TRBJ1-2 gives the whole variable domain DAMVIQNPRYQVTQFGKPVTLSCSQTLNHNVMYWYQQKSSQAPKLLFHYYDKDFNNEADTPDNFQSRRPNTSFCFLDIRSPGLGDTAMYLCATSKIRDRGDGYTFGSGTRLTVV.

The chain recombines TRBV30 with TRBJ2-7; 14 bases agree with TRBD2. Germline loops: CDR1 GTSNPN, CDR2 SVGIG (reference sequence). This CDR3 region has 15 residues. V trimming: 3 bases; J trimming: 4 bases; junction bases outside the gene matches: 5. The chain's CDR3 is CAWSPGTSGRYEQYF. The CDR3 DNA reads TGTGCCTGGAGCCCCGGGACTAGCGGGAGATACGAGCAGTACTTC.

This clone appeared a single time. The rearrangement uses TRBV7-6 and TRBJ1-1; no definite D call. Trimming took off 2 bases at V and 2 bases at J, with 9 bases between the two ends. CDR1 is SGHVS, CDR2 FNYEAQ, per germline. The CDR3 is made up of 14 amino acids. CDR3 DNA sequence: TGTGCCAGCAGCTTACTCGGCAGAAACACTGAAGCTTTCTTT. Its protein is CASSLLGRNTEAFF. Full variable domain (rest looked up from reference TRBV7-6 and TRBJ1-1): GAGVSQSPRYKVTKRGQDVALRCDPISGHVSLYWYRQALGQGPEFLTYFNYEAQQDKSGLPNDRFSAERPEGSISTLTIQRTEQRDSAMYRCASSLLGRNTEAFFGQGTRLTVV.

The chain couples TRBV30 to TRBJ2-2; D gene uncertain. The V gene's germline CDR1 is GTSNPN and CDR2 SVGIG (reference sequence). The V gene lost 5 bases and the J gene lost 3 bases, with 4 bases spanning the gap. The CDR3 consists of 11 residues. CDR3 loop: CAWQHTGELFF. Here the CDR3 DNA reads TGTGCCTGGCAACACACCGGGGAGCTGTTTTTT.